The 24 T cell receptor beta chains presented below share a single source sample, sequenced in a study of OX40 agonist ivuxolimab in advanced cancers. Libraries came from the immunoSEQ multiplex PCR assay. The table was pulled from immuneACCESS by TCRdb, which kept in-frame rearrangements only. Such tables lose some clones; where checked, under half of the loss comes from unresolved V genes, and the rest has no known cause. The sample data list about 50,000 clones, and 85% of these were observed just once. The ten largest clones capture under 3.5% of the sample. Sequenced here: CD4+ or CD8+ T cells sorted from blood, sampled in a trial of the OX40 agonist ivuxolimab. The receptors shown here come from an adult with an advanced solid tumor such as melanoma, head and neck, liver or kidney cancer.

The gene calls are TRBV11-3 and TRBJ1-1; 11 nucleotides align to TRBD1. V shed 10 bases, J shed 4 bases, and the junction held 14 bases outside the gene matches. Germline V gene sequence: CDR1 SGHNT, CDR2 YENEEA. The CDR3 runs to 16 residues. Here the CDR3 reads CAKKKDRGPLGTEAFF. The CDR3 bases are TGTGCCAAAAAAAAGGACAGGGGGCCTTTGGGCACTGAAGCTTTCTTT.

The chain has TRBV6-5 and TRBJ2-1; 8 bases are shared with TRBD1. Germline V gene lookup returns CDR1 MNHEY and CDR2 SVGAGI. CDR3 length equals 12 residues. J gave up 12 bases and V 6 bases, and 7 bases lay outside the gene matches. The CDR3 DNA follows: TGTGCCAGCAGAAACAGGGGGTGGGGGCAGTTCTTC. It is translated as CASRNRGWGQFF.

The V and J genes are TRBV2 and TRBJ2-2, with D hard to call. The CDR3 length is 12 residues. CDR1 SNHLY and CDR2 FYNNEI come from the germline V gene. Between the trimmed V and J ends, which lost 9 bases and 5 bases, there was a span of 10 bases. The CDR3 DNA sequence: TGTGCCAGTCTGCGGTTTACCGGGGAGCTGTTTTTT. It codes for CASLRFTGELFF.

The chain combines TRBV5-5 with TRBJ2-7; 10 bases agree with TRBD2. This CDR3 is 16 amino acids long. The trim removed 4 bases at V and 0 bases at J, leaving 7 bases unmatched. Germline CDR1 SGHKS, CDR2 YYEKEE (reference sequence). DNA of the CDR3: TGTGCCAGCAGCGGCCTGGGACTAGCGAGCTCCTACGAGCAGTACTTC. The encoded protein is CASSGLGLASSYEQYF. The full variable domain, its missing parts supplied by reference TRBV5-5 and TRBJ2-7, is DAGVTQSPTHLIKTRGQQVTLRCSPISGHKSVSWYQQVLGQGPQFIFQYYEKEERGRGNFPDRFSARQFPNYSSELNVNALLLGDSALYLCASSGLGLASSYEQYFGPGTRLTVT.

The V and J genes are TRBV18 and TRBJ2-4; 10 bases map to TRBD2. This CDR3 is 16 amino acids long. The germline V gene encodes CDR1 KGHSH and CDR2 LQKENI. V shed 0 bases, J shed 5 bases, and the junction held 4 bases outside the gene matches. The CDR3 loop reads CASSPPLAGDQNIQYF. The CDR3 DNA follows: TGTGCCAGCTCACCACCCCTAGCGGGGGACCAAAACATTCAGTACTTC.

For this clone: Other nucleotide sequences from this sample produce the same CDR3. The chain joins TRBV6-5 to TRBJ2-1; D unclear. Per germline, CDR1 MNHEY and CDR2 SVGAGI. Trimming cost V 6 bases and J 7 bases, with 7 bases left between them. This CDR3 spans 11 amino acids. The CDR3 DNA reads TGTGCCAGCAGCAAAAGGAATGAGCAGTTCTTC. Protein sequence: CASSKRNEQFF.

This chain joins TRBV11-2 and TRBJ2-7; a weak D match, TRBD1 (5 bases). The CDR3 has 15 amino acids. CDR1 is SGHAT, CDR2 FQNNGV, per germline. Trimming shortened V by 1 base and J by 0 bases, and 10 bases separated the two germline ends. CDR3 nucleotides: TGTGCCAGCAGCTTAGGACAGACGAGCTCCTACGAGCAGTACTTC. Its protein is CASSLGQTSSYEQYF.

About this clone itself: One junction end does not reproduce the germline sequence, and a read error may be involved. The genes are TRBV29-1 and TRBJ1-2; the match to TRBD1 covers 7 bases. CDR3 size: 14 residues. Germline values: CDR1 SQVTM, CDR2 ANQGSEA. The CDR3 reads CSAELEGALNGYTF. The CDR3 DNA follows: TGCAGCGCTGAACTTGAGGGGGCTTTGAATGGCTACACCTTC. Together with reference TRBV29-1 and TRBJ1-2, the CDR3 gives the full variable domain: SAVISQKPSRDICQRGTSLTIQCQVDSQVTMMFWYRQQPGQSLTLIATANQGSEATYESGFVIDKFPISRPNLTFSTLTVSNMSPEDSSIYLCSAELEGALNGYTFGSGTRLTVV.

The chain employs TRBV19 and TRBJ2-1; 13 bases agree with TRBD2. The CDR3 runs 17 residues. V lost 7 bases, J lost 0 bases, and 6 bases stayed unmatched. Germline CDR1 reads LNHDA; CDR2 reads SQIVND (reference sequence). CDR3 bases: TGTGCCAGTAAAGAACTAGCGGGGGGGAGCTCCTACAATGAGCAGTTCTTC. It codes for CASKELAGGSSYNEQFF.

J is TRBJ1-2 and V is TRBV2, with D hard to call. This CDR3 spans 15 amino acids. Germline assignment: CDR1 SNHLY and CDR2 FYNNEI. Deletions cut 0 bases from V and 6 bases from J, with 14 bases between. CDR3 bases: TGTGCCAGCAGTGAAGCCCGCGGCGCGTCTGATGGCTACACCTTC. Translated, it gives CASSEARGASDGYTF.

The chain joins TRBV6-5 to TRBJ2-1; D tentatively fits TRBD1 or TRBD2 (6 bases each). The CDR3 totals 15 residues. V lost 2 bases, J lost 8 bases, and 16 bases lay in between. In germline, CDR1 is MNHEY, CDR2 SVGAGI. CDR3 nucleotide sequence: TGTGCCAGCAGTTACCTCGAGGGGGGTAGGGATGAGCAGTTCTTC. It is translated as CASSYLEGGRDEQFF.

The chain joins TRBV11-3 to TRBJ1-1; D perhaps matches TRBD1 (5 bases). Trimming pared 5 bases from V and 1 base from J, leaving 17 bases between. The CDR3 runs 16 residues. The germline gives CDR1 SGHNT, CDR2 YENEEA. CDR3 loop: CASSPLPGVRNTEAFF. In DNA form, the CDR3 reads TGTGCCAGCAGCCCACTCCCGGGGGTAAGGAACACTGAAGCTTTCTTT.

The chain couples TRBV7-2 to TRBJ2-3, with 8 bases matching TRBD1. The V segment lost 4 bases and the J segment 2 bases; nucleotides outside the gene matches: 8. Germline V gene sequence: CDR1 SGHTA, CDR2 FQGNSA. This CDR3 is built from 16 residues. CDR3 sequence reads: CASSSRTGRNTDTQYF. CDR3 DNA sequence: TGTGCCAGCAGCTCCAGGACAGGGAGGAACACAGATACGCAGTATTTT.

J is TRBJ2-1 and V is TRBV4-2; 13 nucleotides agree with TRBD2. From germline, CDR1 is LGHNA and CDR2 YNFKEQ. The CDR3 consists of 16 residues. V trimming: 3 bases; J trimming: 8 bases; junction bases outside the gene matches: 7. In DNA, the CDR3 is TGTGCCAGCAGCCAGCCACTAGCGGGGGGGTTGGATGAGCAGTTCTTC. Translated: CASSQPLAGGLDEQFF.

The J gene is TRBJ2-1, the V gene TRBV7-2; 8 bases match TRBD1. Trimming at V came to 3 bases and at J to 5 bases, leaving 6 bases not matched to a gene. From germline, CDR1 is SGHTA and CDR2 FQGNSA. This CDR3 has 15 residues. In DNA form, the CDR3 reads TGTGCCAGCAGCTTTACAGGGGGTGATCACAATGAGCAGTTCTTC. Translating it yields CASSFTGGDHNEQFF.

V and J are TRBV5-1 and TRBJ2-5, with 7 bases aligning to TRBD1. The CDR3 has 15 residues. The ends lost 0 bases at V and 0 bases at J; junction bases unmatched: 2. Germline lookup yields CDR1 SGHRS and CDR2 YFSETQ. CDR3 region: CASSLEGQNQETQYF. In nucleotides, the CDR3 is TGCGCCAGCAGCTTGGAGGGACAGAACCAAGAGACCCAGTACTTC.

The count of this clone is one. The chain recombines TRBV5-4 with TRBJ2-2; D remains ambiguous. The CDR3 has 14 amino acids. Germline assignment: CDR1 SGHNT and CDR2 YYREEE (reference sequence). The V end was cut by 0 bases, the J end by 1 base, with 4 bases between. CDR3 DNA sequence: TGTGCCAGCAGCTTGGGCCAGAACACCGGGGAGCTGTTTTTT. Translation: CASSLGQNTGELFF. The full variable domain, with the rest looked up from reference TRBV5-4 and TRBJ2-2, is ETGVTQSPTHLIKTRGQQVTLRCSSQSGHNTVSWYQQALGQGPQFIFQYYREEENGRGNFPPRFSGLQFPNYSSELNVNALELDDSALYLCASSLGQNTGELFFGEGSRLTVL.

This clone has only one observation. CDR3 bases: TGTGCCAGCAGTCCCTCGGACGACCAGCCCCAGCATTTT. It translates to CASSPSDDQPQHF. The V call is TRBV28, the J call TRBJ1-5; D unclear. CDR3 length: 13 amino acids. Trimming removed 5 bases at V and 7 bases at J, with 12 bases between. Germline V lookup: CDR1 MDHEN, CDR2 SYDVKM.

The rearrangement links TRBV7-9 to TRBJ1-1; 8 bases match TRBD1. The V gene's germline CDR1 is SEHNR and CDR2 FQNEAQ (reference sequence). The CDR3 length is 11 residues. Trimming cost V 5 bases and J 11 bases; bases outside gene matches: 4. This CDR3 reads CASSADRVAFF. The CDR3, as DNA: TGTGCCAGCAGCGCGGACAGGGTGGCTTTCTTT.

Concerning this clone: This specimen includes other DNA sequences encoding the same CDR3. The genes are TRBV2 and TRBJ2-7; 11 bases line up with TRBD1. The trim removed 4 bases at V and 2 bases at J, leaving 7 bases unmatched. The CDR3 covers 16 residues. CDR1 is SNHLY, CDR2 FYNNEI, per germline. The CDR3 loop reads CASSVGPGQGAYEQYF. In DNA form, the CDR3 reads TGTGCCAGCAGTGTGGGTCCGGGACAGGGGGCCTACGAGCAGTACTTC. The entire variable domain, with the rest obtained from reference TRBV2 and TRBJ2-7, is as follows: EPEVTQTPSHQVTQMGQEVILRCVPISNHLYFYWYRQILGQKVEFLVSFYNNEISEKSEIFDDQFSVERPDGSNFTLKIRSTKLEDSAMYFCASSVGPGQGAYEQYFGPGTRLTVT.

This clone was found a few times. The gene calls are TRBV5-4 and TRBJ2-3, with D uncertain. Trimming removed 6 bases at V and 2 bases at J, with 7 bases between. The CDR3 loop spans 12 amino acids. Per germline, CDR1 SGHNT and CDR2 YYREEE (reference sequence). The chain's CDR3 is CASTANTDTQYF. CDR3 sequence (DNA): TGTGCCAGCACCGCAAACACAGATACGCAGTATTTT.

J is TRBJ2-7 and V is TRBV9, with TRBD1 as a possible D gene (6 bases). Germline CDR1 SGDLS, CDR2 YYNGEE. CDR3 length: 14 amino acids. Trimming took off 4 bases at V and 3 bases at J, with 14 bases between the two ends. This CDR3 is CASSPPGHHYEQYF. The CDR3 nucleotides are TGTGCCAGCAGCCCACCGGGACACCACTACGAGCAGTACTTC.

The rearrangement uses TRBV5-4 and TRBJ1-4, with D tentatively TRBD1 (6 bases). The germline V gene has CDR1 SGHNT and CDR2 YYREEE (reference sequence). The CDR3 runs 16 residues. The V end was cut by 0 bases, the J end by 4 bases, with 13 bases between. The CDR3 nucleotides are TGTGCCAGCAGCTTGGGCTCCAGGGGAATTAATGAAAAACTGTTTTTT. As protein: CASSLGSRGINEKLFF.

The chain recombines TRBV9 with TRBJ1-1; unclear D gene. From germline, CDR1 is SGDLS and CDR2 YYNGEE. CDR3 size: 13 residues. Trimming stripped 1 base from V and 1 base from J, with 5 bases between. Written as DNA, the CDR3 is TGTGCCAGCAGCGTAATAGAGAACACTGAAGCTTTCTTT. It codes for CASSVIENTEAFF.